This TCR beta chain came from a study of graft-versus-host responses after intestinal transplantation. The CDR3 length is 16 residues. Germline V gene data show CDR1 as MDHEN and CDR2 as SYDVKM. V gave up 1 base and J gave up 6 bases, with 16 bases separating them. Some clones are missing from TCRdb's copy, which holds only in-frame ones; the method was immunoSEQ multiplex PCR. This table holds roughly 70,000 clones, roughly 89% found once. The TCR sequence derives from a human patient who received an intestinal transplant, so some T cells may come from the graft donor. The specimen comprised bone marrow, sampled around 730 days after intestinal transplantation. The V call is TRBV28, the J call TRBJ2-1; D may match TRBD1 or TRBD2 (5 bases each). The CDR3 spells CASSLLVVSGGNEQFF. For the CDR3, the DNA is TGTGCCAGCAGTTTATTGGTAGTCTCTGGGGGCAATGAGCAGTTCTTC.